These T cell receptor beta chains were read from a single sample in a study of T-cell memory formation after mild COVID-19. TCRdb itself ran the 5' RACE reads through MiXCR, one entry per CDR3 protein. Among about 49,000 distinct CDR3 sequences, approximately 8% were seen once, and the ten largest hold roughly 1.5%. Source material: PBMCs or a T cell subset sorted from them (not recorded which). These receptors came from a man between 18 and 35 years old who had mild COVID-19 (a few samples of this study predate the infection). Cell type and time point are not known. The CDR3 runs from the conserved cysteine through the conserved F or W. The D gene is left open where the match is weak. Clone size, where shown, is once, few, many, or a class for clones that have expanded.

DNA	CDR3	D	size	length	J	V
TGTGCCAGCAGCTTAGGACATTTCTCTGGGGCCAACGTCCTGACTTTC	CASSLGHFSGANVLTF	-	many	16	TRBJ2-6	TRBV7-2
TGTGCCAGCAGCTCACAGCAGGCGGGGGGCAGGGAGCAGTTCTTC	CASSSQQAGGREQFF	TRBD2	-	15	TRBJ2-1	TRBV9
TGTGCCACCGGGGGTGCCCGCACAGGGGGCCTATCCTACAATGAGCAGTTCTTC	CATGGARTGGLSYNEQFF	TRBD1	-	18	TRBJ2-1	TRBV24-1
TGTGCCAGCAGCGGGGTGCCGTGGACTGAAGCTTTCTTT	CASSGVPWTEAFF	-	-	13	TRBJ1-1	TRBV9
TGTGCCAGCTCAGAGAGTGAGGGGATTGGCTATGGCTACACCTTC	CASSESEGIGYGYTF	-	-	15	TRBJ1-2	TRBV18
TGTGCCAGCAGCTTACCAGGGAGAGATACGCAGTATTTT	CASSLPGRDTQYF	-	-	13	TRBJ2-3	TRBV7-3
TGTGCCAGCAGCTTAGGGGACAGGGGTGGGGAGCCCCAGCATTTT	CASSLGDRGGEPQHF	TRBD1	-	15	TRBJ1-5	TRBV7-2
TGCAGCGTCTACCCCAATGGACAGGATGGCTACACCTTC	CSVYPNGQDGYTF	TRBD1	few	13	TRBJ1-2	TRBV29-1
TGTGCCAGCAGTGGGACTAGCGGACCTACAGATACGCAGTATTTT	CASSGTSGPTDTQYF	TRBD2	-	15	TRBJ2-3	TRBV2
TGTGCCAGCACGGGAGGTGGCGGGGGGACTAGCACAGATACGCAGTATTTT	CASTGGGGGTSTDTQYF	TRBD2	-	17	TRBJ2-3	TRBV6-6
TGTGCCAGCAGCCCGGAGGCGGGGAAGCAGTACTTC	CASSPEAGKQYF	-	few	12	TRBJ2-7	TRBV3-1
TGTGCCTGGAGTGTCGGGGGATACACCGGGGAGCTGTTTTTT	CAWSVGGYTGELFF	-	many	14	TRBJ2-2	TRBV30
TGTGCCAGCAGTTTAGCGGGAGCGGCGGGCGAGCAGTACTTC	CASSLAGAAGEQYF	-	many	14	TRBJ2-7	TRBV12-3/TRBV12-4
TGTGCCAGCAGCCAGGCACATAGCAATCAGCCCCAGCATTTT	CASSQAHSNQPQHF	-	-	14	TRBJ1-5	TRBV3-1
TGTGCCAGCAGTTCTGGAAACACCATATATTTT	CASSSGNTIYF	-	many	11	TRBJ1-3	TRBV28
TGCGCCAGCAGCCCGAGGGTAGAGAACACCGGGGAGCTGTTTTTT	CASSPRVENTGELFF	-	-	15	TRBJ2-2	TRBV5-1
TGCAGTGCTAGACAGACGGATTCACCCCTCCACTTT	CSARQTDSPLHF	-	-	12	TRBJ1-6	TRBV20-1
TGTGCCAGCAGCTTAGAGTATCTGGTTAATTCACCCCTCCACTTT	CASSLEYLVNSPLHF	-	few	15	TRBJ1-6	TRBV7-2
TGTGCCAGCAGTTCTAACTCCGGCGGGGACACCATATATTTT	CASSSNSGGDTIYF	-	few	14	TRBJ1-3	TRBV12-3/TRBV12-4
TGTGCCAGCAGTTTGCTAGGGCAAGAGACCCAGTACTTC	CASSLLGQETQYF	-	medium-sized	13	TRBJ2-5	TRBV12-3/TRBV12-4
TGCAGTTTTATATATGGTCTCACAGATACGCAGTATTTT	CSFIYGLTDTQYF	-	-	13	TRBJ2-3	TRBV20-1
TGTGCCAGCACCTCTTGGGGAGGGGATACGCAGTATTTT	CASTSWGGDTQYF	TRBD2	many	13	TRBJ2-3	TRBV5-4
TGTGCCAGCAGTTACCCCCAAGGAGGGGTTAGCTACGAGCAGTACTTC	CASSYPQGGVSYEQYF	-	-	16	TRBJ2-7	TRBV6-2/TRBV6-3
TGTGCCAGCAGGACAGGGAGTACCAATCAGCCCCAGCATTTT	CASRTGSTNQPQHF	TRBD1	-	14	TRBJ1-5	TRBV2
TGCGCCAGCAGCCAAGATCAGGCAGGGGGCACTGAAGCTTTCTTT	CASSQDQAGGTEAFF	TRBD1	-	15	TRBJ1-1	TRBV4-3
TGCGCCAGCAGCCAAGGGGGGGCAGGGGAGACCCAGTACTTC	CASSQGGAGETQYF	-	few	14	TRBJ2-5	TRBV4-1
TGCGCCAGCAGCCAAGGGACGGGAAGCGGGGGGGCCCAACGGCGTGGGTTCTTC	CASSQGTGSGGAQRRGFF	TRBD2	few	18	TRBJ2-1	TRBV4-1
TGCAGTGCTAGAGGGGGACTCGACCAAGAGACCCAGTACTTC	CSARGGLDQETQYF	-	many	14	TRBJ2-5	TRBV20-1
TGTGCCAGCAGACCGACAGGGACAGGAGAGACCCAGTACTTC	CASRPTGTGETQYF	TRBD1	-	14	TRBJ2-5	TRBV2
TGTGCCAATCTGCGGGCCCTCGCCGAGCAGTACTTC	CANLRALAEQYF	-	-	12	TRBJ2-7	TRBV2
TGCGCCAGCAGCCAAGATCCACTAGCCAAAAACATTCAGTACTTC	CASSQDPLAKNIQYF	-	few	15	TRBJ2-4	TRBV4-1
TGTGCTATAGCCACGGGGGGCCCCCGGGATGAGCAGTTCTTC	CAIATGGPRDEQFF	-	many	14	TRBJ2-1	TRBV19
TGTGCCAGCAGGAGCCTAGCGGGGGGCCAAGAGACCCAGTACTTC	CASRSLAGGQETQYF	TRBD2	many	15	TRBJ2-5	TRBV28
TGCGCCAGCAGTGAGTCGGTAGCGGGGGGTCGGGAGACCCAGTACTTC	CASSESVAGGRETQYF	TRBD2	-	16	TRBJ2-5	TRBV10-1
TGCGCCAGCAGCCTGATGCTGGGGGACACTGAAGCTTTCTTT	CASSLMLGDTEAFF	-	few	14	TRBJ1-1	TRBV5-1
TGTGCCAGCGCGGCGAACACCGGGGAGCTGTTTTTT	CASAANTGELFF	-	few	12	TRBJ2-2	TRBV12-3/TRBV12-4
TGTGCCAGCAAGGACAACACCGGGGAGCTGTTTTTT	CASKDNTGELFF	-	-	12	TRBJ2-2	TRBV2
TGCGCCAGCAGCTTGGCCGTCACGGGGGCGGCAGATACGCAGTATTTT	CASSLAVTGAADTQYF	-	-	16	TRBJ2-3	TRBV5-1
TGTGCCAGCAGCGTGGGCGCGGCTGACACAGATACGCAGTATTTT	CASSVGAADTDTQYF	-	medium-sized	15	TRBJ2-3	TRBV5-5
TGTGCCAGCAGCTTTGCCAGCGGGGGGACCCAAGAGACCCAGTACTTC	CASSFASGGTQETQYF	TRBD2	many	16	TRBJ2-5	TRBV9
TGCAGTGCTAGAGATCGGCGGGGGCTCACAGATACGCAGTATTTT	CSARDRRGLTDTQYF	-	many	15	TRBJ2-3	TRBV20-1
TGTGCCTGGATTAGCGGTGTAAGCTCCTACAATGAGCAGTTCTTC	CAWISGVSSYNEQFF	-	many	15	TRBJ2-1	TRBV30
TGTGCCAGTAGTATAAATCGGGGGGCTAGCACAGATACGCAGTATTTT	CASSINRGASTDTQYF	-	-	16	TRBJ2-3	TRBV19
TGTGCCAGCAGTGAAGTCGGAGGGACAGCCCTTCGGTTCTTT	CASSEVGGTALRFF	TRBD1	few	14	TRBJ1-1	TRBV6-1
TGTGCCTGGAGTTCGGGGGCCCTACGAGGAGAGACCCAGTACTTC	CAWSSGALRGETQYF	-	few	15	TRBJ2-5	TRBV30